This TCR beta chain appears in the sequencing data of a study of CD4 T cells in relation to SARS-CoV-2 and coronaviruses. Study context: Convalescent patients were about eight males and 4 females; two were Hispanic. Crossreactive spike epitopes shared across donors were mapped to their HLA restriction.

Naive or memory CD4+ cells were cultured 1:1 with T cell-depleted PBMCs plus CEF. As to this clone: Its specificity is not known.

Assay used: immunoSEQ multiplex PCR; TCRdb lists only in-frame clones, some missing. The data show about 36,000 clones, about three quarters seen once. Study-level results: Pre-pandemic and post-infection samples never came from the same donor.

This CDR3 contains 15 residues. Trimming removed 5 bases from V and 10 bases from J; junction bases left unmatched: 8. CDR1 and CDR2 from the germline V gene are SGHAT and FQNNGV. This receptor was identified in an adult with COVID-19. Sequencing was carried out using memory CD4+ T cells from PBMCs, cultured in vitro. The chain couples TRBV11-2 to TRBJ2-1; the match to TRBD2 covers 13 bases. The CDR3: CASSAGLAGMAEQFF. The CDR3 DNA reads as TGTGCCAGCAGCGCGGGACTAGCGGGAATGGCGGAGCAGTTCTTC.